This T cell receptor beta chain is drawn from a study of cytomegalovirus exposure and HLA in healthy donors. Background on the study: The study placed 70% to 85% of its approximately 430 genotyped donors in the Caucasian-associated ancestry cluster.

The PCR employed 60 Vbeta primers together with 13 Jbeta primers. Data came from immunoSEQ multiplex PCR; TCRdb stores just in-frame clones and leaves some out. The sample table includes 95,000 to 150,000 clones. Trimming pared 9 bases from V and 8 bases from J, leaving 17 bases between. This CDR3 contains 12 residues. Germline CDR1 reads SGHDT; CDR2 reads YYEEEE. V is TRBV5-6 and J is TRBJ1-2; maybe TRBD1 (6 bases). The receptor comes from a man aged 25 to 40 in good health and CMV-seronegative. Source material: PBMCs. Written as DNA, the CDR3 is TGTGCCACCAAGTCTTATCAGGGGGGCTACACCTTC. Translating it yields CATKSYQGGYTF.